This T cell receptor beta chain comes out of a study of blood T cell repertoires in COVID-19. Study-level background: PBMCs, B-cell-depleted T cells, or T cells were the source of the cDNA or gDNA that made up the material.

CDR3 length: 16 amino acids. Looked up from germline, CDR1 is LNHDA and CDR2 is SQIVND (reference sequence). Losses at the gene ends were 3 bases for V and 1 base for J; bases not matched to a gene: 5. Libraries were prepared by immunoSEQ multiplex PCR; TCRdb keeps only in-frame clonotypes and omits some of them. The sample has about 130,000 clones, approximately 85% seen once; the top ten hold roughly 4%. The chain links TRBV19 to TRBJ2-4; 8 nucleotides match TRBD1. What was sequenced was peripheral blood. The sequence was collected from a human donor in a cohort sampled during active COVID-19. Here the CDR3 reads CASSIRQGAAKNIQYF. The DNA for the CDR3 is TGTGCCAGTAGTATTAGGCAGGGGGCGGCCAAAAACATTCAGTACTTC.